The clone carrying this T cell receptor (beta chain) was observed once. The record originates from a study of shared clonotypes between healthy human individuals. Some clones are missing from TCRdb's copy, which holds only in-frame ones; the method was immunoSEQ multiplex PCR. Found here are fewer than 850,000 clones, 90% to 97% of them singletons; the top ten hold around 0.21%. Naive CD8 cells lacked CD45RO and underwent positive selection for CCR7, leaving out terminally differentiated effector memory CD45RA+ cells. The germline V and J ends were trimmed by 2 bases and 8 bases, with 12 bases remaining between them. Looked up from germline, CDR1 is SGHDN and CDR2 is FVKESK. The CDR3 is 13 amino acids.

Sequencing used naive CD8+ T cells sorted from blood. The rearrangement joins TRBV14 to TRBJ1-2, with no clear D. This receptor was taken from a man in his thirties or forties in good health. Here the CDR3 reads CASSQMEGYGYTF. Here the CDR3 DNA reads TGTGCCAGCAGCCAAATGGAAGGGTACGGCTACACCTTC.